Included here is one T cell receptor (beta chain) sequence, with context. Its antigen has not been determined. Base-call qualities are not available, and no considerably larger clone is one nucleotide away. For sequencing of the TCRbeta CDR3 region, genomic DNA was extracted from the sorted cells. TCRbeta CDR3 regions were sequenced using the immunoSEQ Assay. Not all clones reach the TCRdb copy of this immuneACCESS table, which keeps in-frame sequences only. Checked studies attribute under half of the gap to unresolved V genes and leave the rest unexplained. A total of roughly 52,000 clones appear in this sample, roughly 81% of them only once. The ten largest clones capture 0.95% to 1.5% of the sample. The trial excluded patients who had a history of autoimmune disease or who were on systemic immunosuppression. Peripheral blood for TCR sequencing was drawn from every dose cohort at baseline, at cycle 4 day 1 and at cycle 7 day 1. The samples were taken from a phase I, first-in-human, multicenter, open-label dose-escalation trial of ivuxolimab. The trial enrolled adults with locally advanced or metastatic head and neck squamous cell, hepatocellular, melanoma or renal cell carcinoma. Before TCR sequencing, CD4+ T cells and CD8+ T cells were sorted from peripheral blood as separate populations.

The data are from a study of OX40 agonist ivuxolimab in advanced cancers. Concerning the study at large: Ivuxolimab, which targeted the costimulatory receptor OX40 (CD134), was an agonistic, fully human IgG2 monoclonal antibody. Intravenous ivuxolimab was administered to patients every 2 weeks at six dose levels: 0.01, 0.1, 0.3, 1.5, 3 and 10 mg/kg. Among the approximately 50 dose-escalation patients, some 20 had hepatocellular carcinoma, around 15 melanoma, 9 renal cell carcinoma and 9 head and neck cancer. In the dose-escalation cohort, 65% to 90% of patients were male, and the mean age was about 55 years, with a range of roughly 20 to 79. Prior anti-PD-1, anti-PD-L1 or anti-CTLA-4 therapy was permitted, and checkpoint inhibitors had been received by approximately 39% of dose-escalation patients. Partial responses occurred in three dose-escalation patients, of whom one had hepatocellular carcinoma and two had cutaneous melanoma. Peripheral TCRbeta sequencing aimed to test whether ivuxolimab altered TCR sequence diversity and caused clonal T-cell expansion. The paper reports the monotherapy dose-escalation portion (N = 52 patients) of the phase I ivuxolimab trial. The paper's findings and limits, for the study overall: In partial responders in the 0.1-3.0 mg/kg groups, normalized peripheral clonal expansion was found to be among the lowest, especially among CD8+ T cells. At doses from 0.1 to 3.0 mg/kg, clonal expansion was seen in both CD4+ and CD8+ blood T cells between baseline and week 6. After ivuxolimab, CD8+ T cells had more expanded clones than CD4+ T cells on average. Antigen specificity was not determined for the clonally expanded peripheral T cells. Low levels of normalized T-cell clonal expansion were also seen in some patients who did not respond.

Unmatched junction bases come to 9, with V trimmed by 3 bases and J by 0 bases. Sequences SGHNT (CDR1) and YYREEE (CDR2) are obtained from the germline V gene (reference sequence). The CDR3 measures 19 amino acids from cysteine to phenylalanine. Of the read, only the CDR3 DNA is kept; its 57 bases are in frame from base 1. The source material was CD4+ or CD8+ T cells sorted from blood, sampled in a trial of the OX40 agonist ivuxolimab. The sequence is built from TRBV5-4 and TRBJ2-3, and 14 junctional nucleotides match TRBD2. This TCR was recovered from an adult with an advanced solid tumor such as melanoma, head and neck, liver or kidney cancer. The CDR3 region: CASSSGLAGGTMSTDTQYF. The base sequence is TGTGCCAGCAGCTCCGGACTAGCGGGAGGCACCATGAGCACAGATACGCAGTATTTT.